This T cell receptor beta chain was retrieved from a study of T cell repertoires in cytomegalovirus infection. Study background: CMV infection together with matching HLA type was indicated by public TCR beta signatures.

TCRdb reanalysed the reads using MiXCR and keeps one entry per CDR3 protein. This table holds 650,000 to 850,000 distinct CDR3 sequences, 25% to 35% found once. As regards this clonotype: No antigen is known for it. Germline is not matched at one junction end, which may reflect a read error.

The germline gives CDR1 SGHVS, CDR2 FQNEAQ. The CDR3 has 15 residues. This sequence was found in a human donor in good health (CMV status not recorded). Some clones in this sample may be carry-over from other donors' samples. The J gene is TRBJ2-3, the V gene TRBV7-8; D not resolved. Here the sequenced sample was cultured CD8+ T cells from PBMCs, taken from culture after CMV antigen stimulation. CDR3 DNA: TGTGCCAGTAGCTTAGCCGGACCCTCGGTCGGTACGCGGTATTTT. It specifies CASSLAGPSVGTRYF. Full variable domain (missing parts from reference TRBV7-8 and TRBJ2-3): GAGVSQSPRYKVAKRGQDVALRCDPISGHVSLFWYQQALGQGPEFLTYFQNEAQLDKSGLPSDRFFAERPEGSVSTLKIQRTQQEDSAVYLCASSLAGPSVGTRYFGPGTRLTVL.